Sequencing of this T cell receptor beta chain was carried out in a study of cytotoxic CD8 clonotypes in ibrutinib-treated CLL. There are 14 residues in the CDR3. Trimming shortened V by 8 bases and J by 4 bases, and 18 bases separated the two germline ends. TCRdb's table, derived via immunoSEQ multiplex PCR, lists solely in-frame clones and lacks some. The sample lists fewer than 90,000 clones; about 86% were seen once. With regard to this clone: The antigen remains undetermined.

Study results and caveats: Few clonotypes were public, and these shrank or held steady under treatment. Sample timing was unmatched between remission and later-progressing patients; lymph nodes unstudied.

This specimen consisted of PBMCs, obtained before ibrutinib treatment. The chain has TRBV23-1 and TRBJ2-7; D is ambiguous. TRBV23-1 belongs to the ORF category, with a function that is uncertain. This TCR came from a human donor with chronic lymphocytic leukemia. The CDR3 DNA is TGCGCCAGCCGGTTTGGAGTGGAAAAATACGAGCAGTACTTC. It encodes CASRFGVEKYEQYF.